This T cell receptor beta chain was found in a study of T-cell memory formation after mild COVID-19 (dated by TCRdb to about 2021). Background on the whole study: TCR sequence clusters from the two donors were found to be largely donor specific. In a couple of donors, T-cell clones that expanded and contracted after mild COVID-19 were tracked by sequencing TCRalpha and TCRbeta repertoires over time. The cohort comprised two young, previously healthy adult volunteers, one female and one male. On the study overall, not on this receptor specifically: Contracting CD4+ clones turned up mainly in the CM and EM memory subsets, whereas EMRA was where CD8+ clones were enriched. The detection of some responding clones in pre-infection memory suggests that pre-existing cross-reactive memory T cells joined the SARS-CoV-2 response. Clones that contracted from day 15 to 85 showed balanced CD4/CD8 phenotypes, whereas a second wave of clones that expanded from day 15 to 37 leaned towards CD4+. Only a couple of mild cases were covered by the study, and larger cohorts that include severe cases with pre-infection samples were considered necessary. Whether the second-wave clones peaking on day 37 were SARS-CoV-2 specific was not confirmed.

Points on this clonotype: It lacks a known antigen. Base qualities are missing; no much larger clone stands one base away.

Ficoll-Paque density gradient centrifugation was the method used to isolate PBMCs. The instrument was an Illumina NovaSeq 6000. TCRalpha and TCRbeta cDNA libraries were built by 5'RACE with constant-segment primers, adding sample barcodes and unique molecular identifiers. Trizol reagent was used to extract RNA from every sample. The libraries were amplified in two PCR steps, and the second step added a second sample barcode and Illumina TruSeq adapters. The libraries were sequenced on an Illumina NovaSeq using 2 x 150 bp paired-end reads. The source study handled its data this way. Demultiplexing of reads and collapsing into UMI-guided consensus sequences were performed with migec v1.2.7. Using mixcr v2.1.11, UMI consensuses were aligned to TRA and TRB V and J templates and then assembled into clonotypes. A clonotype was counted as expanded or contracted only when both edgeR and NoisET called the clonotype significant, with the noise models trained on biological replicates. For edgeR calls, the cutoffs were a false discovery rate-adjusted p below 0.01 and a log2 fold-change threshold of 1. PCA with hierarchical clustering of max-normalized trajectories of the 1000 most abundant clonotypes was used as exploratory dynamics analysis. Each responding clone was given a CD4 or CD8 phenotype based on the CD4+ and CD8+ repertoires, which had been sequenced separately. TCRdb trimmed public reads at Q25 via fastp, called clones via MiXCR and kept in-frame beta chains. Each record represents a unique CDR3 protein, reported with the most common genes and DNA among its rows. Clone size and V and J calls follow TCRdb, not the original study. This sample has 150,000 to 200,000 distinct CDR3 sequences in its table, and roughly 18% of those were observed once. 3% to 4.5% of the sample lies in the top ten.

From cysteine to phenylalanine, the CDR3 is 14 amino acids long. The retained sequence is limited to the CDR3, 42 bases, with the frame set at the first base. CDR1 and CDR2 are drawn from the germline V gene: MNHEY, SVGAGI. Trimming costs V 2 bases and J 0 bases, and their ends lie 5 bases apart. Input material: PBMCs or a T cell subset sorted from them (not recorded which). This sequence uses TRBV6-5 and TRBJ1-3; no D segment can be confidently identified. This receptor was obtained from a man between 18 and 29 years old who had mild COVID-19 (a few samples of this study predate the infection). The sample titles of this study are shuffled in the database, so cell type and time point are left out; the donor was told from shared clones. The sequence in DNA is TGTGCCAGCAGTTACCTGAGCTCTGGAAACACCATATATTTT. Its product reads: CASSYLSSGNTIYF.